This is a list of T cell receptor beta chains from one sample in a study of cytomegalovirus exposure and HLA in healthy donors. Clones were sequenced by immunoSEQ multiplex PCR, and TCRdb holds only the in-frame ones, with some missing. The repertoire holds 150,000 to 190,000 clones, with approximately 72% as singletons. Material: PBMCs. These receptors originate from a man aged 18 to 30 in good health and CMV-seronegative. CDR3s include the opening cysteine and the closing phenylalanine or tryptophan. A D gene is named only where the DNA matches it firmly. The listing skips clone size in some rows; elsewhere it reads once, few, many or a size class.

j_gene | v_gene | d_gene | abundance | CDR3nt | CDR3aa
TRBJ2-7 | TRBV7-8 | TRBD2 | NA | TGTGCCAGCAGCCCGGGTCTAGCGGAGGCCGAGCAGTACTTC | CASSPGLAEAEQYF
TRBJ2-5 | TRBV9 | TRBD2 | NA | TGTGCCAGCAGCGTAGCTGGGGAGGGAGGAGAGACCCAGTACTTC | CASSVAGEGGETQYF
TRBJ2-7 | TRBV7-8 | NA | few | TGTGCCAGCAGCTTAAATTGGGGGGTGTCCTACGAGCAGTACTTC | CASSLNWGVSYEQYF
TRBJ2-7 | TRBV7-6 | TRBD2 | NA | TGTGCCAGCAGCCACGGGCTAGCGGGAGAGTACGAGCAGTACTTC | CASSHGLAGEYEQYF
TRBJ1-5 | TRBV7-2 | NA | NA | TGTGCCAGCAGCCTCGGGGTAGGGTCCAATCAGCCCCAGCATTTT | CASSLGVGSNQPQHF
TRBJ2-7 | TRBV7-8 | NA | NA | TGTGCCAGCAGCTTTGCCTACGAGCAGTACTTC | CASSFAYEQYF
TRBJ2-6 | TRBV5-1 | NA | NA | TGCGCCAGCAGCTTGGAGGGCTGGGGGGCTGGGGCCAACGTCCTGACTTTC | CASSLEGWGAGANVLTF
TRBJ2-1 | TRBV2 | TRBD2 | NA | TGTGCCAGCAGTGTTCTAGCGGGAGAAGATGAGCAGTTCTTC | CASSVLAGEDEQFF
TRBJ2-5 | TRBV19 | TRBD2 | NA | TGTGCCAGTAGTATAGTGGAGGCGGGAGCGGAGACCCAGTACTTC | CASSIVEAGAETQYF
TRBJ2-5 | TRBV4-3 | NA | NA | TGCGCCAGCAGCCAGGCGGCCAGCGGGAAGGGGGAGCAGTACTTC | CASSQAASGKGEQYF
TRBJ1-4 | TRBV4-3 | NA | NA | TGCGCCAGCAGCCAATCCACACAGGGTTGGGTCGAAAAACTGTTTTTT | CASSQSTQGWVEKLFF
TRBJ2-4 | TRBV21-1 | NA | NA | TGTGCCAGCAGCCCAGACAGGGCGGGAAACATTCAGTACTTC | CASSPDRAGNIQYF
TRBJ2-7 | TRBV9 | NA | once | TGTGCCAGCAGCGTTACCCCAGCCTACGAGCAGTACTTC | CASSVTPAYEQYF
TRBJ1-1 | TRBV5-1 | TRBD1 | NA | TGCGCCAGCAGCTTGAGAGCGACAGGGATGAACACTGAAGCTTTCTTT | CASSLRATGMNTEAFF
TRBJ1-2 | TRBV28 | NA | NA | TGTGCCTGCAGTTTGTCAGGTTCGATGGCCTATGGCTACACCTTC | CACSLSGSMAYGYTF
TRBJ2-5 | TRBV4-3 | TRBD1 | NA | TGCGCCAGCAGCCCGAAACGTACAGGGGAAGAGACCCAGTACTTC | CASSPKRTGEETQYF
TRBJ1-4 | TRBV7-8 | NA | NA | TGTGCCAGCAGCTTAAACCCAGGGCCTGAAAAACTGTTTTTT | CASSLNPGPEKLFF
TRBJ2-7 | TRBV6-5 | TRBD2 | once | TGTGCCAGCAGTTACACAAAAAGCGGGAGCAGCTACGAGCAGTACTTC | CASSYTKSGSSYEQYF
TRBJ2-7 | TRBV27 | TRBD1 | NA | TGTGCCAGCAGTGTCACAGGGGTTGTCTACGAGCAGTACTTC | CASSVTGVVYEQYF
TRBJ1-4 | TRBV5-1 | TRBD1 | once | TGCGCCAGCAGCCCGGACAGGGCTAATGAAAAACTGTTTTTT | CASSPDRANEKLFF
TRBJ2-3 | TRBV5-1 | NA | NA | TGCGCCAGCAGCCCGCCGCGACAGAGGGGGACAGATACGCAGTATTTT | CASSPPRQRGTDTQYF
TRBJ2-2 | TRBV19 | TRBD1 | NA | TGTGCCAGTAGTCCCGGACAGGGGGGCAACACCGGGGAGCTGTTTTTT | CASSPGQGGNTGELFF
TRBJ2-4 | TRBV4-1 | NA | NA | TGCGCCAGCAGCCAAGATACTGGGCAGGGCGAGAACATTCAGTACTTC | CASSQDTGQGENIQYF
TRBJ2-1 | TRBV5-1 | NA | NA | TGCGCCAGCAGCGGGGGGGCTAGCTACAATGAGCAGTTCTTC | CASSGGASYNEQFF
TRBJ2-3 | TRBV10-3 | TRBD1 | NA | TGTGCCATCAGCTCCCCCGCTACAGGGGACCACACAGATACGCAGTATTTT | CAISSPATGDHTDTQYF
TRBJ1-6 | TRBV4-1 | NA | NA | TGCGCCAGCAGCCAAGTAGTGGTTTCACCCCTCCACTTT | CASSQVVVSPLHF
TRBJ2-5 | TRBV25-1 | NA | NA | TGTGCCAGCATCCACCCCGGCCTAGAGGAGACCCAGTACTTC | CASIHPGLEETQYF
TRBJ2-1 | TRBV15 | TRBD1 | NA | TGTGCCACCAGCAGAGAGGGGACAGGGGTCTACAATGAGCAGTTCTTC | CATSREGTGVYNEQFF
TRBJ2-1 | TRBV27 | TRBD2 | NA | TGTGCCAGCAGTCCCTATTTTCTAGCGGGAATAGGGAATGAGCAGTTCTTC | CASSPYFLAGIGNEQFF
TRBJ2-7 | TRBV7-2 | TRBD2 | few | TGTGCCAGCAGCTCCTACCCTAGCGGGAGAGATTACGAGCAGTACTTC | CASSSYPSGRDYEQYF
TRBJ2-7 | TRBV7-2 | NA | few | TGTGCCAGCAGCTTAGGCCCCAGGGGCGGGCTTACCTACGAGCAGTACTTC | CASSLGPRGGLTYEQYF
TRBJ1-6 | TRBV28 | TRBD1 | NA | TGTGCCAGCAGAGCCTCCGGGACAGATCTTAATTCACCCCTCCACTTT | CASRASGTDLNSPLHF
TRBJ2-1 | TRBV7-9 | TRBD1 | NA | TGTGCCAGCAGCCCCCTCCGCGGACAGGGGTTCGTTGAGCAGTTCTTC | CASSPLRGQGFVEQFF
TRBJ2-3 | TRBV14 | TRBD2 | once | TGTGCCAGCAGCCCGGGGCTAGCGGGTACGTTCACAGATACGCAGTATTTT | CASSPGLAGTFTDTQYF
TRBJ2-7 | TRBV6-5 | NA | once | TGTGCCAGCAGCTCCATCGCTAACGAGCAGTACTTC | CASSSIANEQYF
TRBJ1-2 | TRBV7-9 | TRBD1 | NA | TGTTCCAGCAGCTTATACAGGGGATTCTATGGCTACACCTTC | CSSSLYRGFYGYTF
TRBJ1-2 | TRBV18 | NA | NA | TGTGCCAGCTCACCCCAAGGGCCCAGGGGAGATGGCTACACCTTC | CASSPQGPRGDGYTF
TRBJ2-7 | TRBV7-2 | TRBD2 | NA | TGTGCCAGCAGAGCCGGCGGCGGGAGAGTCCCCGAGCAGTACTTC | CASRAGGGRVPEQYF
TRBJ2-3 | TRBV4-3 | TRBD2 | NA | TGCGCCAGCAGCCGGGGGGGACTAGCGGGAGGGGGAGATACGCAGTATTTT | CASSRGGLAGGGDTQYF
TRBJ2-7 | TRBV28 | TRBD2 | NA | TGTGCCAGCAGTTTATGGCGGGAGCCCCCCTACGAGCAGTACTTC | CASSLWREPPYEQYF
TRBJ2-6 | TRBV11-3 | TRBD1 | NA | TGTGCCAGCAGCTCCGGGGACAGGTCTGGGGCCAACGTCCTGACTTTC | CASSSGDRSGANVLTF
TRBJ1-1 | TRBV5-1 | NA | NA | TGCGCCAGCAGCTCGATCCGGGGGGGGCGGATTGAAGCTTTCTTT | CASSSIRGGRIEAFF
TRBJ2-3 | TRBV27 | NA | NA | TGTGCCAGCAGTTTACTCGTAAGCCCCGATACGCAGTATTTT | CASSLLVSPDTQYF
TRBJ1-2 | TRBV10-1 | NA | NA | TGCGCCAGCAGTGAGGCCAGAGGGTCTGGCTACACCTTC | CASSEARGSGYTF
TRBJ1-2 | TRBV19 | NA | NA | TGTGCCAGTAGTATTTACGGGGGGTCCTATGGCTACACCTTC | CASSIYGGSYGYTF
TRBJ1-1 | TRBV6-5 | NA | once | TGTGCCAGCAGTTACTCGGTGACAGTGAACACTGAAGCTTTCTTT | CASSYSVTVNTEAFF
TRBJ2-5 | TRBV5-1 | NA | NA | TGCGCCAGCAGCTTGTCTTTCCGGGATAGCCGGGAGACCCAGTACTTC | CASSLSFRDSRETQYF
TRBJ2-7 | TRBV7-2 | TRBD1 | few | TGTGCCAGCACCCCGGGGACAGGGGCCTACGAGCAGTACTTC | CASTPGTGAYEQYF
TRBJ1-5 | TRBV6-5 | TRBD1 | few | TGTGCCAGCAGCTCGACAGGGAAGGGCGATCAGCCCCAGCATTTT | CASSSTGKGDQPQHF
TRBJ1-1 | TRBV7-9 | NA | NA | TGTTCCAGCAGCTTAGTCGGGGGGAACACTGAAGCTTTCTTT | CSSSLVGGNTEAFF
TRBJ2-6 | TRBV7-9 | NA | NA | TGTGCCAGCAGTCGAAAGATCGGGTCTGGGGCCAACGTCCTGACTTTC | CASSRKIGSGANVLTF
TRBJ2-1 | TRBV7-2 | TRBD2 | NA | TGTGCCAGCAGCCCGCGGACTAGCGGGAGCCAAAGCTCCTACAATGAGCAGTTCTTC | CASSPRTSGSQSSYNEQFF
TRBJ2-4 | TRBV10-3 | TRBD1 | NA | TGTGCCATCAGTGCGACAGGGGGAGACATTCAGTACTTC | CAISATGGDIQYF
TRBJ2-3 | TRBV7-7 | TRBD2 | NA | TGTGCCAGCAGCCCCCCGACTAGCGGGGGCCACCAGGCAGATACGCAGTATTTT | CASSPPTSGGHQADTQYF
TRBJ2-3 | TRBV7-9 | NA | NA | TGTGCCAGCAGCTTAACTATGGCGGGGCTAGATACGCAGTATTTT | CASSLTMAGLDTQYF
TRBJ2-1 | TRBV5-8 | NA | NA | TGTGCCAGCAGCTTGGGGCAAAGCTCCTACAATGAGCAGTTCTTC | CASSLGQSSYNEQFF
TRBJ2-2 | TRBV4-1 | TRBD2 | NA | TGCGCCAGCAGCCTCTTCGGGGGGGGTCGCGCCGGGGAGCTGTTTTTT | CASSLFGGGRAGELFF